A selection of T cell receptor beta chains follows, all from one sample in a study of T-cell reconstitution after alpha-beta-depleted transplantation in children. TCRdb used MiXCR to reprocess the PCR reads, holding one entry per CDR3 protein. This sample has fewer than 700,000 distinct CDR3 sequences, with around 13% found just once. This material consisted of PBMCs, mostly from graft donor cells, taken 360 days after TCRalphabeta/CD19-depleted stem cell transplant. The source of these receptors is a male patient aged 5 to 17 who had a stem cell transplant for acute myeloid leukemia, so the T cells may come from the graft donor. The CDR3 runs from the conserved cysteine through the conserved F or W. Each record gives: CDR3 length, D gene, J gene, V gene, clone size, CDR3 protein, CDR3 DNA. The D gene is left open where the match is weak. Where a row states a size, it is once, few, many or the class of an expanded clone; other rows omit it.

length: 13
D: .
J: TRBJ1-2
V: TRBV20-1
size: .
CDR3: CSARGEMNYGYTF
DNA: TGCAGTGCTAGAGGTGAGATGAACTATGGCTACACCTTC

length: 14
D: TRBD2
J: TRBJ2-1
V: TRBV7-3
size: .
CDR3: CASTLAGNYNEQFF
DNA: TGTGCCAGCACCTTAGCGGGTAACTACAATGAGCAGTTCTTC

length: 15
D: .
J: TRBJ1-1
V: TRBV19
size: .
CDR3: CASSIRGQLNTEAFF
DNA: TGTGCCAGTAGTATTCGGGGACAATTGAACACTGAAGCTTTCTTT

length: 14
D: .
J: TRBJ2-2
V: TRBV15
size: many
CDR3: CATSSGGNTGELFF
DNA: TGTGCCACCAGCAGCGGGGGCAACACCGGGGAGCTGTTTTTT

length: 17
D: .
J: TRBJ2-1
V: TRBV11-3
size: many
CDR3: CASSLTVGLDWKDEQFF
DNA: TGTGCCAGCAGCTTAACGGTAGGGTTGGATTGGAAGGATGAGCAGTTCTTC

length: 11
D: .
J: TRBJ1-1
V: TRBV24-1
size: many
CDR3: CATSGGTEAFF
DNA: TGTGCCACCAGTGGGGGGACTGAAGCTTTCTTT

length: 14
D: .
J: TRBJ2-7
V: TRBV27
size: few
CDR3: CASSFRLAVSEQYF
DNA: TGTGCCAGCAGTTTTCGGCTAGCCGTCTCCGAGCAGTACTTC

length: 13
D: .
J: TRBJ2-7
V: TRBV5-1
size: .
CDR3: CASSFRGSGEQYF
DNA: TGCGCCAGCAGCTTTCGGGGAAGCGGCGAGCAGTACTTC

length: 13
D: .
J: TRBJ2-3
V: TRBV20-1
size: once
CDR3: CSGRAPYTDTQYF
DNA: TGCAGTGGTAGAGCTCCGTACACAGATACGCAGTATTTT

length: 15
D: .
J: TRBJ2-3
V: TRBV7-9
size: few
CDR3: CASSLGVSLTDTQYF
DNA: TGTGCCAGCAGCTTAGGGGTTTCCCTCACAGATACGCAGTATTTT

length: 14
D: .
J: TRBJ1-1
V: TRBV28
size: .
CDR3: CASSWWEKNTEVFF
DNA: TGTGCCAGCAGTTGGTGGGAGAAGAACACTGAAGTTTTCTTT

length: 17
D: TRBD2
J: TRBJ2-5
V: TRBV12-3/TRBV12-4
size: .
CDR3: CASSLFSGGPGLETQYF
DNA: TGTGCCAGCAGTTTATTCTCGGGAGGGCCGGGGTTGGAGACCCAGTACTTC

length: 22
D: TRBD2
J: TRBJ2-7
V: TRBV20-1
size: .
CDR3: CSASRDAEWDYDTLSGSYEQYF
DNA: TGCAGTGCTAGCCGGGACGCTGAATGGGACTACGACACTCTCTCGGGGTCCTACGAGCAGTACTTC

length: 15
D: .
J: TRBJ2-5
V: TRBV20-1
size: .
CDR3: CSARDGSLGLETQYF
DNA: TGCAGTGCTAGAGATGGTTCCCTAGGTTTAGAGACCCAGTACTTC

length: 19
D: TRBD1
J: TRBJ1-3
V: TRBV6-5
size: few
CDR3: CASISPGQGALRSGNTIYF
DNA: TGTGCCAGCATCTCCCCGGGACAGGGGGCTTTGAGGTCTGGAAACACCATATATTTT

length: 17
D: .
J: TRBJ2-4
V: TRBV11-2
size: .
CDR3: CASSLTPLLLAKNIQYF
DNA: TGTGCCAGCAGCCTCACGCCCTTGCTATTAGCCAAAAACATTCAGTACTTC

length: 13
D: TRBD1
J: TRBJ1-2
V: TRBV20-1
size: .
CDR3: CSAPRDRSNGYTF
DNA: TGCAGTGCCCCCAGGGACAGGTCGAATGGCTACACCTTC

length: 13
D: .
J: TRBJ2-7
V: TRBV28
size: few
CDR3: CASSLSGLYEQYF
DNA: TGTGCCAGCAGTTTAAGTGGACTATACGAGCAGTACTTC

length: 12
D: .
J: TRBJ1-5
V: TRBV20-1
size: .
CDR3: CSAGGAKKPQHF
DNA: TGCAGTGCAGGGGGGGCCAAGAAGCCCCAGCATTTT

length: 13
D: TRBD2
J: TRBJ2-5
V: TRBV20-1
size: many
CDR3: CSEGLENRETQYF
DNA: TGCAGTGAGGGACTAGAAAACCGGGAGACCCAGTACTTC

length: 16
D: TRBD2
J: TRBJ2-2
V: TRBV2
size: .
CDR3: CASSPPGGRRTGELFF
DNA: TGTGCCAGCAGTCCTCCGGGCGGGAGACGAACCGGGGAGCTGTTTTTT

length: 18
D: TRBD2
J: TRBJ2-1
V: TRBV7-6
size: few
CDR3: CASSILGLAGGVYNEQFF
DNA: TGTGCCAGCAGCATCCTAGGACTAGCGGGAGGGGTCTACAATGAGCAGTTCTTC

length: 14
D: .
J: TRBJ2-1
V: TRBV4-3
size: many
CDR3: CASSQGYTGNEQFF
DNA: TGCGCCAGCAGCCAAGGGTATACCGGGAATGAGCAGTTCTTC

length: 14
D: .
J: TRBJ1-5
V: TRBV28
size: few
CDR3: CASSYSLNGPPQHF
DNA: TGTGCCAGCAGTTACTCCCTCAACGGCCCGCCCCAGCATTTT

length: 15
D: TRBD2
J: TRBJ2-7
V: TRBV2
size: few
CDR3: CASKWSSGPSYEQYF
DNA: TGTGCCAGCAAGTGGTCTAGCGGGCCTTCCTACGAGCAGTACTTC

length: 15
D: TRBD2
J: TRBJ2-3
V: TRBV12-3/TRBV12-4
size: .
CDR3: CASSVAGGPTDTQYF
DNA: TGTGCCAGCAGCGTAGCGGGAGGGCCTACAGATACGCAGTATTTT

length: 17
D: .
J: TRBJ2-6
V: TRBV25-1
size: few
CDR3: CASRPGRSSSGANVLTF
DNA: TGTGCCAGCAGACCGGGACGGAGCTCCTCTGGGGCCAACGTCCTGACTTTC

length: 14
D: TRBD1
J: TRBJ2-1
V: TRBV20-1
size: few
CDR3: CSASRDRGQDEQFF
DNA: TGCAGTGCTAGCAGGGACAGGGGGCAGGATGAGCAGTTCTTC

length: 11
D: .
J: TRBJ2-1
V: TRBV29-1
size: many
CDR3: CSVLRDSEQFF
DNA: TGCAGCGTCCTCCGGGACTCGGAGCAGTTCTTC

length: 14
D: .
J: TRBJ2-3
V: TRBV28
size: few
CDR3: CASFGSSRTDTQYF
DNA: TGTGCCAGCTTTGGATCCTCCCGCACAGATACGCAGTATTTT

length: 14
D: TRBD2
J: TRBJ2-1
V: TRBV30
size: .
CDR3: CAWSLVAGSNEQFF
DNA: TGTGCCTGGAGTTTAGTAGCGGGGTCCAATGAGCAGTTCTTC

length: 15
D: .
J: TRBJ2-3
V: TRBV10-3
size: .
CDR3: CAISESGSPTDTQYF
DNA: TGTGCCATCAGTGAGTCCGGGAGTCCGACAGATACGCAGTATTTT

length: 11
D: .
J: TRBJ2-1
V: TRBV3-1
size: many
CDR3: CASSQGLEQFF
DNA: TGTGCCAGCAGCCAAGGTCTGGAGCAGTTCTTC

length: 13
D: TRBD2
J: TRBJ2-5
V: TRBV20-1
size: once
CDR3: CSAQLAVQETQYF
DNA: TGCAGTGCTCAACTAGCGGTTCAAGAGACCCAGTACTTC